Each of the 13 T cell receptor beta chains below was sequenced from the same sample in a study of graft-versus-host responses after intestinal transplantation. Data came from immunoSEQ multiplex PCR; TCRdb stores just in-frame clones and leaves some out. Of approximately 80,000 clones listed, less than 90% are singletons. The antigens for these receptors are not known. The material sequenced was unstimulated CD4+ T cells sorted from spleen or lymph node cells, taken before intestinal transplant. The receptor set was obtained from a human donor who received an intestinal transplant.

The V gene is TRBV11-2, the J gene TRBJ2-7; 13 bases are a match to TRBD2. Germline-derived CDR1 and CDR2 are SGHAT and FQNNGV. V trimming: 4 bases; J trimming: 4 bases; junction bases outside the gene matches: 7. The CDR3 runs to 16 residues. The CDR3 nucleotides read TGTGCCAGCAGCTCCCCGACTAGCGGGAGGAGGTACGAGCAGTACTTC. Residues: CASSSPTSGRRYEQYF.

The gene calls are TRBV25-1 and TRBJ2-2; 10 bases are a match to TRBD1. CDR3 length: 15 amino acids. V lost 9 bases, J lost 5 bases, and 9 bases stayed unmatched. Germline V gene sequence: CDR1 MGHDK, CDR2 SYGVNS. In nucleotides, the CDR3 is TGTGCCAGAAACTGCGGACAGGGGGGGACCGGGGAGCTGTTTTTT. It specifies CARNCGQGGTGELFF.

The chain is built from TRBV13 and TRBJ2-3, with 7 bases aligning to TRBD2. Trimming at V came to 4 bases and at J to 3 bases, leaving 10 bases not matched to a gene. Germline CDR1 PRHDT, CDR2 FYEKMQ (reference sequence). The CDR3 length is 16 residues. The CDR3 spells CASSSRRGLATDTQYF. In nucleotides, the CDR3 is TGTGCCAGCAGCTCCCGGCGGGGGTTGGCGACAGATACGCAGTATTTT.

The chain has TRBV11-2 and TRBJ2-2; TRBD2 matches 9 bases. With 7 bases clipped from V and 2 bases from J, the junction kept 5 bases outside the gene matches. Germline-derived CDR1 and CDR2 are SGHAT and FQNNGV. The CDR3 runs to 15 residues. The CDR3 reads CASTPGLANTGELFF. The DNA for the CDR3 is TGTGCCAGCACCCCGGGACTAGCTAACACCGGGGAGCTGTTTTTT.

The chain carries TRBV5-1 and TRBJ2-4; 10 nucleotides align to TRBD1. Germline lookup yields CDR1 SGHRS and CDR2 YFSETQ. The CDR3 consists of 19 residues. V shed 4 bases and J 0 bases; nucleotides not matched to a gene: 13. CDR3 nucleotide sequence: TGCGCCAGCAGCACCTCCGGGACAGGGGATCTTCTAGCCAAAAACATTCAGTACTTC. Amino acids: CASSTSGTGDLLAKNIQYF.

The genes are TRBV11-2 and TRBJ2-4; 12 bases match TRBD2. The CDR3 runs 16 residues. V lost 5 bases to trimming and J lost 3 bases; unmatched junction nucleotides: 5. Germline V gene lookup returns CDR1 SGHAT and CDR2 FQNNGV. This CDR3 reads CASSPWTSGVKNIQYF. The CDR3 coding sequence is TGTGCCAGCAGCCCATGGACTAGCGGGGTCAAAAACATTCAGTACTTC.

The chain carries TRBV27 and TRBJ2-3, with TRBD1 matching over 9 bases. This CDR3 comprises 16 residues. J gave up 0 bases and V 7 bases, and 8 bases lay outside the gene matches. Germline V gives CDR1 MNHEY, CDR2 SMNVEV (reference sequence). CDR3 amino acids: CASTDRGRFSTDTQYF. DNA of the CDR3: TGTGCCAGCACGGACAGGGGACGATTCAGCACAGATACGCAGTATTTT.

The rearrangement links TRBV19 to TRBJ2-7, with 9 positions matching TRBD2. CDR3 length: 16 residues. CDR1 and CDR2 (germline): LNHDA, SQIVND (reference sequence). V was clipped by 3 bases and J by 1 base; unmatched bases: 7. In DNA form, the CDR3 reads TGTGCCAGTAGTATGACGACTAGCGGACCTTCCTACGAGCAGTACTTC. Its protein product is CASSMTTSGPSYEQYF.

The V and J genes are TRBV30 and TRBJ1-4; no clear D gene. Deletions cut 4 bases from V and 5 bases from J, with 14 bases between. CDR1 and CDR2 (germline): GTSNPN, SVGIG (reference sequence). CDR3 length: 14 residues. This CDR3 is CAWMSRRPNEKLFF. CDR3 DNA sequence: TGTGCCTGGATGAGTCGGAGGCCGAATGAAAAACTGTTTTTT.

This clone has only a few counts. Written as DNA, the CDR3 is TGTGCCAGCAGCTTAACGGTGAGCTCCTATAATTCACCCCTCCACTTT. Its protein is CASSLTVSSYNSPLHF. The chain recombines TRBV5-6 with TRBJ1-6; no clear D. The V end lost 2 bases, the J end lost 0 bases, and 9 bases lay between the germline ends. CDR3 length: 16 amino acids. Germline V lookup: CDR1 SGHDT, CDR2 YYEEEE.

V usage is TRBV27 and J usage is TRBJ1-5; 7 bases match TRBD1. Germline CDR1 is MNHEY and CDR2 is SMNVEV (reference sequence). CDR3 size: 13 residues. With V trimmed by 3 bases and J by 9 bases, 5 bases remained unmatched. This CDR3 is CASSFQGGTPQHF. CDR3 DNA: TGTGCCAGCAGTTTTCAGGGGGGAACGCCCCAGCATTTT.

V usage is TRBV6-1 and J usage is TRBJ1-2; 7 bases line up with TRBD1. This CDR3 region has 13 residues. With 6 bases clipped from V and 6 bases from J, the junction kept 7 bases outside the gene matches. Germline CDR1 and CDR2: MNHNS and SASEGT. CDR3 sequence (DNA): TGTGCCAGCAGACCGACAGGGATCCATGGCTACACCTTC. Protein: CASRPTGIHGYTF.

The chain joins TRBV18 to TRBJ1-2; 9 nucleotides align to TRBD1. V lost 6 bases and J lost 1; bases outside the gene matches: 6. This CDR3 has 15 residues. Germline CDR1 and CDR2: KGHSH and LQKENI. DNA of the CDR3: TGTGCCAGCTCTCCCGGGACAGGGATTAACTATGGCTACACCTTC. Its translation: CASSPGTGINYGYTF.